This T cell receptor beta chain was captured in a study of T cell responses to AZD1222 COVID-19 vaccine. Findings and caveats of the study: Donors, mostly white British, included more females; clonal diversity was possibly underestimated. Only a handful of AZD1222 recipients tested seropositive at baseline. Across the whole spike, CD4 TCRs peaked at regions 160-218 and 743-854.

As for this clone: Its matching antigen is unknown.

Assay used: immunoSEQ multiplex PCR; TCRdb lists only in-frame clones, some missing. The profile covers more than 150,000 clones, with more than 85% appearing a single time and 3% to 3.5% taken by the ten largest. Whether given at about 4 or about 12 weeks, second doses were pooled. The V gene's germline CDR1 is DFQATT and CDR2 SNEGSKA (reference sequence). CDR3 length equals 18 residues. With V trimmed by 3 bases and J by 4 bases, 14 bases remained unmatched. Here the sequenced sample was peripheral blood, taken 28 days after the second AZD1222 dose. This sequence originates from an adult who received the AZD1222 COVID-19 vaccine. This rearrangement joins TRBV20-1 to TRBJ2-7; 14 bases are a match to TRBD2. The chain's CDR3 is CSASSGTSGRGSKYEQYF. DNA of the CDR3: TGCAGTGCTAGTTCCGGGACTAGCGGGAGAGGGAGCAAATACGAGCAGTACTTC.